Below, one TCR beta chain is given with its context. Its antigen is not yet known. No base-level quality is on record; no much larger clone is a single base apart. These data are taken from a study of shared clonotypes between healthy human individuals (dated by TCRdb to the early 2020s). About the investigation overall: Two women and a few men aged 18 to 49 years were included in the cohort. The study deeply sequenced blood TCR repertoires of several healthy adults to estimate repertoire size and the extent of clonotype sharing between individuals. To increase sequencing depth and limit assay-specific biases, different laboratories used diverse techniques to prepare libraries and sequence TCR repertoires. Between about 0.8 and 9 billion PBMCs per donor were obtained by leukapheresis.

TCR CDR3 regions were amplified from genomic DNA by multiplex PCR using the deep immunoSEQ assay. For each cell subset, the extracted genomic DNA was distributed evenly across all wells of several immunoSEQ 96-well plates, and each plate served as one replicate. Each replicate PCR for unsorted PBMC received about 0.3 ug genomic DNA, equal to 30,000 to 35,000 T cell genomes. Genomic DNA from unsorted PBMC was sequenced over ten immunoSEQ deep assay plates. Purified libraries were quantified with a Qubit 3.0 fluorometer, sized on a Bioanalyzer 2100, and re-quantified with the KAPA Library Quantification kit. Every immunoSEQ 96-well plate was sequenced on a dedicated single-read 150-cycle Illumina NextSeq 550 flow cell. On the study's bioinformatics: Because the immunoSEQ output included only junctional sequences and no quality scores, the filtering could not be the same as the filtering used for full-length reads. To assign V/J genes and CDR3, sequences were annotated using PyIR, a Python wrapper for IgBLAST v1.9, with IMGT germline references. Reads were removed for weak V/J assignments (E-value above 1e-6), missing CDR3, stop codons, out-of-frame junctions, or ambiguous translated residues. V3J clonotypes were defined by identical inferred V gene, J gene, and CDR3 amino acid sequence. The percentage overlap between two repertoires was calculated by dividing the number of shared unique clonotypes by the size of the smaller repertoire. Three approaches were used to assess repertoire richness: RTK rarefaction, the Chao1 estimator, and Recon v2.1 estimates of unobserved clonotypes. TCRdb holds this immuneACCESS table with in-frame rearrangements only. Some clones are missing; in checked studies, unresolved V genes explain under half, and the rest has no known cause. The V and J calls and clone size are taken from that table; D and trimming were inferred from the DNA. Within this sample are about 450,000 clones, with around three quarters of them counted one time only. Approximately 12% of the sample belongs to the ten largest clones.

Its CDR3 holds 16 amino acids, cysteine through phenylalanine. Only the CDR3 region is kept as DNA, spanning 48 bases read in frame from base 1. CDR1 and CDR2 (SGHRS, YFSETQ) derive from the germline V gene. Clipping removes 0 bases from V and 4 bases from J, with 7 as the unmatched junction base count. Overall study outcomes, separate from this receptor: Sampling was restricted to blood, and TCR repertoires in tissue are likely to differ from TCR repertoires in blood. Pairwise subsampling led to the expectation that sequencing depth would affect the degree of clonotype sharing among donors. Because the study included only a small number of donors, the genetic and exposure-history diversity represented was limited.

Donors were healthy HIV-negative adults with no recently reported acute infections or vaccinations. Every donor was a Caucasian adult living in Nashville, Tennessee, USA. For unsorted samples, approximately 84 million PBMCs were counted, and genomic DNA was extracted using the QIAamp DNA Blood Mini kit. Blood was obtained by leukapheresis, after which PBMCs were separated by Ficoll-Histopaque density gradient centrifugation and cryopreserved in liquid nitrogen vapor phase. The rearranged chain carries TRBV5-1 and TRBJ2-1; 7 bases in the junction line up with TRBD2. The sample was PBMCs. This clonotype originated in a woman between 40 and 50 years old in good health. Some clones in this sample may be carry-over from other donors' samples. The CDR3 protein is CASSLEGLGGYNEQFF. The DNA sequence is TGCGCCAGCAGCTTGGAGGGGCTCGGGGGGTACAATGAGCAGTTCTTC.